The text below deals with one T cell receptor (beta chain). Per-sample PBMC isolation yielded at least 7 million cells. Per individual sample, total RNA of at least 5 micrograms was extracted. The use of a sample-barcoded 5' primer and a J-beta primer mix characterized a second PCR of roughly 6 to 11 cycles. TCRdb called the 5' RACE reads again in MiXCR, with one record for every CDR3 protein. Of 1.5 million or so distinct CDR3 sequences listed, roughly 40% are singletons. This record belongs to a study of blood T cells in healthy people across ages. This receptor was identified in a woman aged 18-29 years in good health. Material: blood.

The CDR3 bases are TGTGCCAGCAGCTTAGGACAGGGGACCCACGAGCAGTACTTC. As protein: CASSLGQGTHEQYF. The V call is TRBV7-9, the J call TRBJ2-4; TRBD1 aligns across 8 bases. Judging by the DNA end, TRBJ2-7 fits better; the J call may be wrong. The CDR3 sequence is 14 residues long. In germline, CDR1 is SEHNR, CDR2 FQNEAQ (reference sequence).